The clone carrying this TCR beta chain has a handful of counts. Its antigen is not identified. The entry originates in a study of cytomegalovirus exposure and HLA in healthy donors. Study results and limitations: The dataset shows that most TCR sequences were rare, while some public TCRs occurred in many donors. It was 150 to 200 TCR beta chains that were listed as cytomegalovirus-associated.

The PCR contained 60 Vbeta and 13 Jbeta primers. The data were produced by immunoSEQ multiplex PCR, yet TCRdb's version contains in-frame clones alone and is incomplete. The table lists approximately 140,000 clones, under 80% of them singletons. Per the germline V gene, CDR1 is SGHNT and CDR2 is YYREEE (reference sequence). The CDR3 spans 14 residues. V dropped 0 bases and J dropped 1 base, with 7 bases sitting between them. Despite likely unrecorded immune exposures, the donors were nominally healthy at the time of sampling. The receptor's source is a woman between 45 and 60 years old in good health and CMV-seropositive. The V and J genes are TRBV5-4 and TRBJ2-5; D is undetermined. The source material was PBMCs. CDR3 coding DNA: TGTGCCAGCAGCTTGGGCACAGCCCAAGAGACCCAGTACTTC. Its protein product is CASSLGTAQETQYF.